This TCR beta chain emerged from a study of cytomegalovirus exposure and HLA in healthy donors. Primers included in the PCR were 60 Vbeta and 13 Jbeta primers. Profiling relied on immunoSEQ multiplex PCR, and the TCRdb table lists in-frame clones only, not all of them. Here the sample table reports roughly 140,000 clones. Trimming took off 6 bases at V and 4 bases at J, with 13 bases between the two ends. From germline, CDR1 is MNHEY and CDR2 SVGAGI. The CDR3 spans 14 residues. Sequences were obtained from PBMCs. This TCR derives from a man in his forties in good health and CMV-seronegative. The rearrangement joins TRBV6-5 to TRBJ1-3; D ambiguous. The chain's CDR3 is CASSLIEKGNTIYF. CDR3 DNA: TGTGCCAGCAGCCTCATTGAGAAGGGAAACACCATATATTTT.